Below, 24 T cell receptor beta chains from the same sample are listed, as sequenced in a study of T-cell reconstitution after alpha-beta-depleted transplantation in children (dated by TCRdb to about 2016). The protocol used for the library was PCR. Sequenced on an Illumina HiSeq 2500. To normalize quantification of the TCRbeta repertoire, the TCR libraries were built with molecular barcoding that relied on unique molecular identifiers. TCRdb redid the processing of the public reads, applying fastp at Q25 and MiXCR, and retained in-frame beta chains. Each entry merges the rows of one CDR3 protein and shows their most common DNA and genes. This sample lists roughly 190,000 distinct CDR3 sequences; approximately 15% were detected once. The ten largest clones capture approximately 13% of the sample. The sample consisted of PBMCs from the stem cell graft donor, taken from the stem cell graft. These receptors all stem from a human donor who donated a stem cell graft to a child with acute lymphoblastic leukemia.

This clonotype showed up just a few times. The V gene is TRBV5-1, the J gene TRBJ2-7, with D tentatively TRBD1 or TRBD2 (5 bases each). CDR1 and CDR2 (germline): SGHRS, YFSETQ. Trimming left V 0 bases short and J 2 bases short, with 12 bases between. This CDR3 comprises 15 residues. The CDR3 protein is CASSLGTLGPYEQYF. CDR3 sequence (DNA): TGCGCCAGCAGCTTGGGGACCCTGGGACCCTACGAGCAGTACTTC.

This clonotype was counted a few times. The gene calls are TRBV29-1 and TRBJ1-1; D is possibly TRBD1 (6 bases). This CDR3 contains 13 residues. Germline V gene sequence: CDR1 SQVTM, CDR2 ANQGSEA. V lost 0 bases and J 4 bases, leaving 9 bases between the germline ends. The CDR3 bases are TGCAGCGTTGAAGACGACAGGACCACTGAAGCTTTCTTT. Translation gives CSVEDDRTTEAFF.

This clonotype was seen ten or more times. V gene TRBV12-3 or TRBV12-4 combines with J gene TRBJ1-4; D is ambiguous. This CDR3 is built from 16 residues. V lost 2 bases, J lost 0 bases, and 10 bases lay in between. The CDR3 nucleotides read TGTGCCAGCAGTTTAAGGGCAGACGCAACTAATGAAAAACTGTTTTTT. Translating it yields CASSLRADATNEKLFF.

V and J are TRBV12-3 or TRBV12-4 and TRBJ2-2; D remains unclear. The V end lost 6 bases, the J end lost 8 bases, and 19 bases lay between the germline ends. This CDR3 has 15 amino acids. The CDR3 nucleotides are TGTGCCAGCAGCCAAAATTCTTTTGTTAGTGGGGAGCTGTTTTTT. Encoded protein: CASSQNSFVSGELFF.

In its sample, this clonotype was seen many times. The CDR3 protein is CASSRGLAGDGSYEQYF. The CDR3 DNA is TGCGCCAGCAGTCGTGGACTAGCGGGAGATGGCTCCTACGAGCAGTACTTC. The rearrangement links TRBV5-1 to TRBJ2-7; 13 nucleotides match TRBD2. V dropped 5 bases and J dropped 0; count of bases not matched to a gene: 8. Germline CDR1 and CDR2: SGHRS and YFSETQ. The CDR3 is made up of 17 amino acids. The full variable domain, in which reference TRBV5-1 and TRBJ2-7 provide the parts outside the CDR3, is KAGVTQTPRYLIKTRGQQVTLSCSPISGHRSVSWYQQTPGQGLQFLFEYFSETQRNKGNFPGRFSGRQFSNSRSEMNVSTLELGDSALYLCASSRGLAGDGSYEQYFGPGTRLTVT.

On this clonotype: A read error is possible here, since a much larger clone lies one base away. The chain joins TRBV7-9 to TRBJ2-7; D call uncertain. The CDR3 extends over 12 amino acids. V was clipped by 5 bases and J by 3 bases, with 8 bases between them. Germline CDR1 reads SEHNR; CDR2 reads FQNEAQ (reference sequence). DNA of the CDR3: TGTGCCAGCAGCGTTGAACTCTACGAGCAGTACTTC. Translated, it gives CASSVELYEQYF.

This clonotype was detected many times. The V and J genes are TRBV10-3 and TRBJ2-1, with D tentatively TRBD2 (5 bases). The germline V and J ends were trimmed by 0 bases and 2 bases, with 11 bases remaining between them. This CDR3 is built from 16 residues. Germline assignment: CDR1 ENHRY and CDR2 SYGVKD. The CDR3 bases are TGTGCCATCAGTGAGTCGAAGACGGAGGCCTACAATGAGCAGTTCTTC. Its protein product is CAISESKTEAYNEQFF.

The V gene is TRBV6-1, the J gene TRBJ2-3; 7 nucleotides line up with TRBD2. This CDR3 has 14 amino acids. V dropped 6 bases and J dropped 5; count of bases not matched to a gene: 8. Germline CDR1 reads MNHNS; CDR2 reads SASEGT. In DNA form, the CDR3 reads TGTGCCAGCAGCTCGAGCGGGACGGGAGATACGCAGTATTTT. Its translation is CASSSSGTGDTQYF.

This clonotype showed up many times. This rearrangement joins TRBV12-3 or TRBV12-4 to TRBJ2-3, with 12 bases lining up with TRBD2. The CDR3 runs to 19 residues. The J segment lost 1 base and the V segment lost 5 bases, leaving 13 bases of the junction unmatched. The CDR3: CASSRLLAGGPDGTDTQYF. As DNA, the CDR3 is TGTGCCAGCAGTCGCCTCCTAGCGGGAGGGCCAGACGGCACAGATACGCAGTATTTT.

This clonotype was counted at least ten times. This chain uses TRBV20-1 with TRBJ1-1, with D tentatively TRBD1 (5 bases). Trimming took 0 bases from V and 5 from J, leaving 16 bases between them. Germline CDR1 reads DFQATT; CDR2 reads SNEGSKA (reference sequence). CDR3 length: 15 residues. CDR3 coding DNA: TGCAGTGCTAGAGATGACACCTCTTGGGGGACTGAAGCTTTCTTT. It translates to CSARDDTSWGTEAFF.

Turning to this clonotype: This may come from a read error, since a much larger clone is one base off. CDR3 DNA sequence: TGTGCCAGCAGCAGAAGTCAGCGGGAAAAACTGTTTTTT. The encoded protein is CASSRSQREKLFF. The chain couples TRBV28 to TRBJ1-4, with D uncertain. This CDR3 comprises 13 residues. V lost 6 bases and J 8 bases, leaving 13 bases between the germline ends. CDR1 and CDR2 (germline): MDHEN, SYDVKM.

Ten or more counts support this clonotype. The chain has TRBV11-2 and TRBJ2-5; no reliable D call. V was cut by 0 bases and J by 1 base, with 9 bases left in between. The CDR3 sequence is 15 residues long. Germline-derived CDR1 and CDR2 are SGHAT and FQNNGV. The CDR3 nucleotides are TGTGCCAGCAGCTTAGATCATCGAGGCCAAGAGACCCAGTACTTC. Encoded protein: CASSLDHRGQETQYF.

This clonotype was observed many times. The rearrangement joins TRBV29-1 to TRBJ2-2; 7 bases are shared with TRBD2. This CDR3 has 13 residues. Trimming removed 4 bases from V and 7 bases from J; junction bases left unmatched: 6. The germline CDR1 and CDR2 sequences are SQVTM and ANQGSEA. The CDR3: CSVGGGGGGELFF. CDR3 bases: TGCAGCGTTGGAGGCGGGGGAGGCGGGGAGCTGTTTTTT.

Comment on this clonotype: With a much larger clone just one base away, this may be a read error. The rearrangement uses TRBV13 and TRBJ1-5; no clear D gene. Between the trimmed V and J ends, which lost 0 bases and 8 bases, there was a span of 11 bases. The CDR3 length is 14 residues. Germline CDR1 and CDR2: PRHDT and FYEKMQ (reference sequence). The CDR3 protein is CASSLGAGREPQHF. DNA of the CDR3: TGTGCCAGCAGCTTAGGGGCCGGGCGGGAGCCCCAGCATTTT.

This clonotype was detected only a few times. J is TRBJ1-2 and V is TRBV10-3; no reliable D call. The CDR3 consists of 14 residues. Between the trimmed V and J ends, which lost 2 bases and 3 bases, there was a span of 10 bases. Germline lookup yields CDR1 ENHRY and CDR2 SYGVKD. The CDR3: CAISEGSVYYGYTF. The CDR3 coding sequence is TGTGCCATCAGTGAGGGCAGTGTTTACTATGGCTACACCTTC.

This clonotype was recorded at least ten times. The chain employs TRBV5-1 and TRBJ2-7; D not resolved. Germline CDR1 is SGHRS and CDR2 is YFSETQ. The CDR3 contains 15 residues. V was shortened by 0 bases and J by 2 bases, with 12 bases between the two germline ends. CDR3 sequence: CASSLEGEQAYEQYF. The CDR3 coding sequence is TGCGCCAGCAGCTTGGAGGGTGAGCAAGCCTACGAGCAGTACTTC.

This clonotype showed up many times. The chain links TRBV12-3 or TRBV12-4 to TRBJ1-1, with a possible D match to TRBD1 (6 bases). CDR3 length: 13 residues. Trimming took off 4 bases at V and 1 base at J, with 7 bases between the two ends. Here the CDR3 reads CASSWTANTEAFF. The CDR3 DNA reads as TGTGCCAGCAGTTGGACAGCGAACACTGAAGCTTTCTTT.

The table lists this clonotype with a few counts. The rearrangement uses TRBV20-1 and TRBJ2-2; 13 bases agree with TRBD2. V shed 5 bases and J 7 bases; nucleotides not matched to a gene: 10. This CDR3 has 16 amino acids. From germline, CDR1 is DFQATT and CDR2 SNEGSKA (reference sequence). This chain's CDR3 is CSARRGLAGKGGELFF. CDR3 sequence (DNA): TGCAGTGCTCGAAGGGGACTAGCGGGAAAGGGCGGGGAGCTGTTTTTT.

Many counts were recorded for this clonotype. This chain connects TRBV10-1 to TRBJ2-3, with D uncertain. The ends were cut back, 0 bases at V and 4 bases at J, with 14 bases in the middle. Germline values: CDR1 WNHNN, CDR2 SYGVQD (reference sequence). The CDR3 extends over 16 amino acids. The CDR3 nucleotides are TGCGCCAGCAGTGAGTCTCGAGGTCACGGGCCAGATACGCAGTATTTT. It is translated as CASSESRGHGPDTQYF.

This clonotype was counted many times. The chain uses TRBV20-1 and TRBJ2-3; 10 bases match TRBD2. The germline gives CDR1 DFQATT, CDR2 SNEGSKA (reference sequence). J lost 6 bases, V lost 4 bases, and 13 bases had no gene match. The CDR3 is 16 amino acids. CDR3 residues: CSATARLAGGWDTQYF. CDR3 coding DNA: TGCAGTGCTACCGCGAGACTAGCGGGTGGCTGGGATACGCAGTATTTT.

The chain is built from TRBV7-2 and TRBJ2-1, with D perhaps assigned TRBD1 or TRBD2 (6 bases each). Germline V gene lookup returns CDR1 SGHTA and CDR2 FQGNSA. The CDR3 sequence is 15 residues long. Trimming took off 4 bases at V and 4 bases at J, with 14 bases between the two ends. The chain's CDR3 is CASSSPRGAYNEQFF. In nucleotides, the CDR3 is TGTGCCAGCAGCTCGCCTAGGGGGGCTTACAATGAGCAGTTCTTC.

This clonotype was observed many times. The J gene is TRBJ1-4, the V gene TRBV27; D possibly corresponds to TRBD1 (5 bases). From germline, CDR1 is MNHEY and CDR2 SMNVEV (reference sequence). Trimming shortened V by 9 bases and J by 0 bases, and 20 bases separated the two germline ends. The CDR3 runs 17 residues. The CDR3 reads CARPMRDSLATNEKLFF. The CDR3 DNA follows: TGTGCCAGACCGATGCGGGACTCACTTGCAACTAATGAAAAACTGTTTTTT.

This clonotype was detected many times. This chain joins TRBV7-8 and TRBJ2-1, with 11 bases matching TRBD2. J gave up 6 bases and V 4 bases, and 17 bases lay outside the gene matches. The CDR3 contains 19 residues. The germline V gene has CDR1 SGHVS and CDR2 FQNEAQ. The CDR3 region has the DNA TGTGCCAGCAGCTCCCGGACTAGCGGGTTACTCACAAGGTTCAATGAGCAGTTCTTC. Protein: CASSSRTSGLLTRFNEQFF.

This clonotype was observed many times. J is TRBJ2-6 and V is TRBV6-2 or TRBV6-3; D gene uncertain. Germline CDR1 reads MNHEY; CDR2 reads SVGEGT. The CDR3 contains 14 residues. The V end lost 6 bases, the J end lost 0 bases, and 6 bases lay between the germline ends. The CDR3 here is CASRLSSGANVLTF. CDR3 in DNA: TGTGCCAGCAGGCTCAGCTCTGGGGCCAACGTCCTGACTTTC.